This passage covers 25 T cell receptor beta chains from one sample sequenced in a study of control samples from healthy donors and cancer patients. Clones were read by immunoSEQ multiplex PCR, and TCRdb kept only the in-frame ones, dropping some. The table records over 25,000 clones, nearly 90% of them present only once. Input material: formalin-fixed, paraffin-embedded tissue. These TCRs come from a female donor with melanoma.

The gene calls are TRBV7-2 and TRBJ1-4; 9 bases align to TRBD1. Trimming took 1 base from V and 7 from J; bases not matched to a gene: 7. This CDR3 has 16 amino acids. Germline-derived CDR1 and CDR2 are SGHTA and FQGNSA. The CDR3 coding sequence is TGTGCCAGCAGCTTAGGGACAGGGGTATGGAGTGAAAAACTGTTTTTT. Its protein is CASSLGTGVWSEKLFF.

This clone qualifies as medium-sized. The V and J genes are TRBV25-1 and TRBJ1-1; the D is unclear. Trimming pared 9 bases from V and 1 base from J, leaving 9 bases between. The CDR3 is 12 residues long. The germline CDR1 and CDR2 sequences are MGHDK and SYGVNS. DNA for the CDR3: TGTGCCAGTAATACTGGGAACACTGAAGCTTTCTTT. The encoded protein is CASNTGNTEAFF.

This chain links TRBV2 with TRBJ2-3; perhaps TRBD2 as D (6 bases). Trimming removed 6 bases from V and 0 bases from J, with 22 bases in between. CDR3 length equals 18 residues. Germline CDR1 is SNHLY and CDR2 is FYNNEI. CDR3 sequence: CASSLHLERRGSTDTQYF. For the CDR3, the DNA is TGTGCCAGCAGCCTTCACTTGGAGCGGAGGGGCAGCACAGATACGCAGTATTTT.

The DNA of the CDR3 is TGTGCCAGCAGCTTCTCTCCGGGAAGTGAGCAGTTCTTC. It encodes CASSFSPGSEQFF. V gene TRBV13 combines with J gene TRBJ2-1; TRBD2 is a possible D gene (5 bases). Deletions cut 3 bases from V and 9 bases from J, with 12 bases between. The CDR3 is made up of 13 amino acids. In germline, CDR1 is PRHDT, CDR2 FYEKMQ (reference sequence).

The rearrangement joins TRBV29-1 to TRBJ1-4; D uncertain. The ends were cut back, 0 bases at V and 4 bases at J, with 9 bases in the middle. The CDR3 sequence is 14 residues long. Germline-derived CDR1 and CDR2 are SQVTM and ANQGSEA. CDR3 sequence: CSVEEPTGNEKLFF. The CDR3 DNA reads as TGCAGCGTTGAAGAGCCCACGGGTAATGAAAAACTGTTTTTT.

The rearrangement links TRBV27 to TRBJ2-1, with D maybe TRBD2 (6 bases). The CDR3 is 15 residues long. Germline V gene lookup returns CDR1 MNHEY and CDR2 SMNVEV (reference sequence). Trimming shortened V by 3 bases and J by 4 bases, and 13 bases separated the two germline ends. The chain's CDR3 is CASSFSSGPYNEQFF. Written as DNA, the CDR3 is TGTGCCAGCAGTTTTTCAAGCGGGCCTTACAATGAGCAGTTCTTC.

The CDR3 DNA sequence: TGTGCCACCCAGGACAGGGTAAGCTCCTACGAGCAGTACTTC. This encodes CATQDRVSSYEQYF. The rearrangement links TRBV2 to TRBJ2-7, with 8 nucleotides matching TRBD1. V shed 10 bases, J shed 0 bases, and the junction held 8 bases outside the gene matches. Looked up from germline, CDR1 is SNHLY and CDR2 is FYNNEI. The CDR3 contains 14 residues.

This clone was counted once. The chain employs TRBV27 and TRBJ2-1; 13 nucleotides match TRBD2. This CDR3 is 16 amino acids long. Germline values: CDR1 MNHEY, CDR2 SMNVEV (reference sequence). Trimming removed 5 bases from V and 8 bases from J; junction bases left unmatched: 9. The CDR3 region is CASSRLGTSGTYEQFF. CDR3 in DNA: TGTGCCAGCAGTCGTCTTGGGACTAGCGGGACATATGAGCAGTTCTTC.

The J gene is TRBJ1-4, the V gene TRBV4-3, with 9 nucleotides matching TRBD1. Germline V gene lookup returns CDR1 LGHNA and CDR2 YSLEER. The CDR3 contains 15 residues. With 6 bases clipped from V and 7 bases from J, the junction kept 9 bases outside the gene matches. The CDR3 loop reads CASSGPGQGGEKLFF. In nucleotides, the CDR3 is TGCGCCAGCAGTGGACCGGGACAGGGAGGTGAAAAACTGTTTTTT.

The rearrangement links TRBV7-2 to TRBJ2-7; D is possibly TRBD1 (6 bases). Germline CDR1 and CDR2: SGHTA and FQGNSA. V lost 1 base and J lost 4, with 23 bases in between. CDR3 length: 18 residues. The CDR3 coding sequence is TGTGCCAGCAGCTTAGGTATTTCTTTGCAGGGGCTTTTTTACGAGCAGTACTTC. Protein sequence: CASSLGISLQGLFYEQYF. Together with reference TRBV7-2 and TRBJ2-7, the CDR3 gives the full variable domain: GAGVSQSPSNKVTEKGKDVELRCDPISGHTALYWYRQSLGQGLEFLIYFQGNSAPDKSGLPSDRFSAERTGGSVSTLTIQRTQQEDSAVYLCASSLGISLQGLFYEQYFGPGTRLTVT.

The V and J genes are TRBV27 and TRBJ1-5; 7 nucleotides agree with TRBD1. Germline loops: CDR1 MNHEY, CDR2 SMNVEV (reference sequence). Trimming at V came to 6 bases and at J to 4 bases, leaving 9 bases not matched to a gene. The length of the CDR3 is 15 residues. CDR3 coding DNA: TGTGCCAGCAGCACCGAGGGGGCGTGGAATCAGCCCCAGCATTTT. Translated, it gives CASSTEGAWNQPQHF.

This chain connects TRBV3-1 (or the pseudogene TRBV3-2) to TRBJ1-2; D is unresolved. CDR3 length equals 13 residues. Deletions cut 1 base from V and 1 base from J, with 4 bases between. The V gene's germline CDR1 is LGHDT and CDR2 YNNKEL (reference sequence). The CDR3 sequence: CASSQASNYGYTF. The CDR3 DNA reads TGTGCCAGCAGCCAAGCAAGTAACTATGGCTACACCTTC.

The chain combines TRBV28 with TRBJ2-2; TRBD1 aligns across 8 bases. The V segment lost 8 bases and the J segment 3 bases; nucleotides outside the gene matches: 11. CDR1 is MDHEN and CDR2 is SYDVKM in the germline V gene. There are 16 residues in the CDR3. Written as DNA, the CDR3 is TGTGCCAGCTCTGGGCCCGGGACAGGAGACACCGGGGAGCTGTTTTTT. It encodes CASSGPGTGDTGELFF.

The genes are TRBV5-5 and TRBJ2-7; TRBD2 agrees at 9 bases. CDR1 is SGHKS, CDR2 YYEKEE, per germline (reference sequence). This CDR3 contains 16 residues. The V gene end was trimmed by 0 bases and the J gene end by 5 bases; junction bases not matched to a gene: 9. In nucleotides, the CDR3 is TGTGCCAGCAGCTTGGGAGGTGGGCTAGCGGGAAACGAGCAGTACTTC. This sequence encodes CASSLGGGLAGNEQYF.

The J gene is TRBJ1-4, the V gene TRBV7-2; D is undetermined. The CDR3 sequence is 13 residues long. Germline values: CDR1 SGHTA, CDR2 FQGNSA. V was cut by 1 base and J by 5 bases, with 5 bases left in between. The CDR3 sequence: CASSLELNEKLFF. The DNA of the CDR3 is TGTGCCAGCAGCTTAGAATTAAATGAAAAACTGTTTTTT. Full variable domain (remainder filled in from reference TRBV7-2 and TRBJ1-4): GAGVSQSPSNKVTEKGKDVELRCDPISGHTALYWYRQSLGQGLEFLIYFQGNSAPDKSGLPSDRFSAERTGGSVSTLTIQRTQQEDSAVYLCASSLELNEKLFFGSGTQLSVL.

The chain joins TRBV24-1 to TRBJ2-1; 12 bases are a match to TRBD1. The J segment lost 9 bases and the V segment lost 4 bases, leaving 6 bases of the junction unmatched. CDR3 length equals 15 residues. Germline assignment: CDR1 KGHDR and CDR2 SFDVKD. CDR3 DNA: TGTGCCACCAGTGACTCCGGGACAGGGGGCACTGAGCAGTTCTTC. It yields the protein CATSDSGTGGTEQFF.

The table lists this clone with a count of one. The chain links TRBV5-6 to TRBJ2-5; D is tentatively TRBD1 or TRBD2 (5 bases each). The V gene's germline CDR1 is SGHDT and CDR2 YYEEEE. The CDR3 is 13 amino acids. Trimming removed 3 bases from V and 4 bases from J, with 10 bases in between. The chain's CDR3 is CASSSRDGETQYF. The DNA of the CDR3 is TGTGCCAGCAGCTCCCGGGACGGAGAGACCCAGTACTTC.

The gene calls are TRBV5-1 and TRBJ1-2; no reliable D call. V lost 4 bases, J lost 4 bases, and 8 bases lay in between. CDR1 and CDR2 (germline): SGHRS, YFSETQ. This CDR3 has 12 amino acids. This CDR3 reads CASSHGSYGYTF. For the CDR3, the DNA is TGCGCCAGCAGCCACGGGAGCTATGGCTACACCTTC.

This clone was picked up one time. The chain employs TRBV4-2 and TRBJ2-1, with no clear D. The CDR3 sequence is 17 residues long. V was shortened by 1 base and J by 0 bases, with 13 bases between the two germline ends. Germline lookup yields CDR1 LGHNA and CDR2 YNFKEQ. This CDR3 is CASSQGAAESSYNEQFF. The CDR3 DNA sequence: TGTGCCAGCAGCCAAGGGGCGGCGGAGAGCTCCTACAATGAGCAGTTCTTC.

V and J are TRBV18 and TRBJ2-2; tentatively, D is TRBD1 or TRBD2 (5 bases each). The CDR3 is 15 amino acids. The germline CDR1 and CDR2 sequences are KGHSH and LQKENI. V was shortened by 2 bases and J by 3 bases, with 10 bases between the two germline ends. CDR3 bases: TGTGCCAGCTCACCAGTGGGGGTGGACACCGGGGAGCTGTTTTTT. Its translation: CASSPVGVDTGELFF. Combining the CDR3 with reference TRBV18 and TRBJ2-2 gives the whole variable domain NAGVMQNPRHLVRRRGQEARLRCSPMKGHSHVYWYRQLPEEGLKFMVYLQKENIIDESGMPKERFSAEFPKEGPSILRIQQVVRGDSAAYFCASSPVGVDTGELFFGEGSRLTVL.

The CDR3 DNA reads as TGTGCCAGCAGTAGGACAGTCTACGAGCAGTACTTC. Encoded protein: CASSRTVYEQYF. The chain carries TRBV2 and TRBJ2-7, with a weak D call TRBD1 (6 bases). V was trimmed by 5 bases and J by 3 bases, leaving 8 bases between them. The CDR3 contains 12 residues. Germline V lookup: CDR1 SNHLY, CDR2 FYNNEI.

This chain links TRBV9 with TRBJ2-1; TRBD2 agrees at 7 bases. This CDR3 contains 16 residues. The V gene end was trimmed by 2 bases and the J gene end by 3 bases; junction bases not matched to a gene: 8. CDR1 and CDR2 from the germline V gene are SGDLS and YYNGEE. The CDR3: CASSVSAGTNYNEQFF. In nucleotides, the CDR3 is TGTGCCAGCAGCGTCAGCGCGGGGACTAACTACAATGAGCAGTTCTTC. The full variable domain, rest sourced from reference TRBV9 and TRBJ2-1, is DSGVTQTPKHLITATGQRVTLRCSPRSGDLSVYWYQQSLDQGLQFLIQYYNGEERAKGNILERFSAQQFPDLHSELNLSSLELGDSALYFCASSVSAGTNYNEQFFGPGTRLTVL.

The chain employs TRBV7-2 and TRBJ2-1; D is uncertain. The CDR3 runs to 15 residues. V lost 3 bases to trimming and J lost 0 bases, with 9 bases between them. Germline CDR1 is SGHTA and CDR2 is FQGNSA. This chain's CDR3 is CASSLARSSYNEQFF. As DNA, the CDR3 is TGTGCCAGCAGCTTGGCCAGGAGCTCCTACAATGAGCAGTTCTTC. Variable domain in full (rest from reference TRBV7-2 and TRBJ2-1): GAGVSQSPSNKVTEKGKDVELRCDPISGHTALYWYRQSLGQGLEFLIYFQGNSAPDKSGLPSDRFSAERTGGSVSTLTIQRTQQEDSAVYLCASSLARSSYNEQFFGPGTRLTVL.

The chain links TRBV5-1 to TRBJ1-1; D unclear. V lost 7 bases, J lost 2 bases, and 12 bases lay in between. This CDR3 spans 13 amino acids. The germline V gene has CDR1 SGHRS and CDR2 YFSETQ. The chain's CDR3 is CASASTANTEAFF. DNA of the CDR3: TGCGCCAGCGCTAGTACAGCAAACACTGAAGCTTTCTTT.

This CDR3 reads CASSGTDISGNTIYF. The CDR3 DNA reads as TGTGCCAGTTCCGGGACGGATATCTCTGGAAACACCATATATTTT. The chain couples TRBV6-6 to TRBJ1-3; a possible D gene is TRBD1 (5 bases). Trimming took 9 bases from V and 0 from J, leaving 15 bases between them. The CDR3 sequence is 15 residues long. Germline CDR1 reads MNHNY; CDR2 reads SVGAGI (reference sequence).